This is a list of T cell receptor beta chains from one sample in a study of shared clonotypes between healthy human individuals. Profiling relied on immunoSEQ multiplex PCR, and the TCRdb table lists in-frame clones only, not all of them. The top ten clones hold approximately 12% of a sample with some 500,000 clones, roughly three quarters of them seen once. The sample was PBMCs. These receptors originate from a woman aged 40 to 50 in good health. Some clones in this sample may be carry-over from other donors' samples. CDR3s include the opening cysteine and the closing phenylalanine or tryptophan. D genes are given only for firm matches.

v_gene	d_gene	j_gene	CDR3nt	CDR3aa
TRBV5-4	NA	TRBJ2-1	TGTGCCAGCAGCTCTTATGAGGGAGAGCAGTTCTTC	CASSSYEGEQFF
TRBV28	TRBD1	TRBJ2-3	TGTGCCAGCAGTTTTTCCGGGACAGGCCGTGGAACGCAGTATTTT	CASSFSGTGRGTQYF
TRBV7-9	NA	TRBJ1-4	TGTGCCAGCAGCCCCAGGGTGGAGCATGAAAAACTGTTTTTT	CASSPRVEHEKLFF
TRBV4-1	NA	TRBJ2-2	TGCGCCAGCAGCCAAGACCCGCCTCCAGGGATTATCGGGGAGCTGTTTTTT	CASSQDPPPGIIGELFF
TRBV7-9	NA	TRBJ2-6	TGTGCCAGCAGCAACCGGAACCCCGGCTCTGGGGCCAACGTCCTGACTTTC	CASSNRNPGSGANVLTF
TRBV7-2	TRBD2	TRBJ2-3	TGTGCCAGCAGCTTAACCCCGGGACTAGCGGGTGGTACAGATACGCAGTATTTT	CASSLTPGLAGGTDTQYF
TRBV5-6	TRBD2	TRBJ2-7	TGTGCCAGCAGCTTGGCCGGCGGGACTAGCGTTTCATTAGCCTACGAGCAGTACTTC	CASSLAGGTSVSLAYEQYF
TRBV5-1	NA	TRBJ2-7	TGCGCCAGCAGCTACCGGGACCAGAGTAACGAGCAGTACTTC	CASSYRDQSNEQYF
TRBV7-3	NA	TRBJ2-1	TGTGCCAGCAGCTTAGGGCGATACAATGAGCAGTTCTTC	CASSLGRYNEQFF
TRBV15	TRBD2	TRBJ2-5	TGTGCCACCAGCAGAGATCTTGTAGCGGGAGTTGAGACCCAGTACTTC	CATSRDLVAGVETQYF
TRBV19	NA	TRBJ1-1	TGTGCCAGTAGTCGGGGGGCGGCGGGGACTGAAGCTTTCTTT	CASSRGAAGTEAFF